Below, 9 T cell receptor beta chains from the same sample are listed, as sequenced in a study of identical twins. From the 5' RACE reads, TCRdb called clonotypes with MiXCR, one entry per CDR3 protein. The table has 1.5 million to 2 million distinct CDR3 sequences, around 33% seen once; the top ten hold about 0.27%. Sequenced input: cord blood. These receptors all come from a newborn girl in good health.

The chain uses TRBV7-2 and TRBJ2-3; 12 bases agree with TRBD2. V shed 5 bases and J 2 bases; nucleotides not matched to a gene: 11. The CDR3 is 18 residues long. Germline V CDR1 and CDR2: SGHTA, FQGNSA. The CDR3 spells CASSLGTSGLLFTDTQYF. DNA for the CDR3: TGTGCCAGCAGCCTAGGGACTAGCGGGCTCTTATTCACAGATACGCAGTATTTT.

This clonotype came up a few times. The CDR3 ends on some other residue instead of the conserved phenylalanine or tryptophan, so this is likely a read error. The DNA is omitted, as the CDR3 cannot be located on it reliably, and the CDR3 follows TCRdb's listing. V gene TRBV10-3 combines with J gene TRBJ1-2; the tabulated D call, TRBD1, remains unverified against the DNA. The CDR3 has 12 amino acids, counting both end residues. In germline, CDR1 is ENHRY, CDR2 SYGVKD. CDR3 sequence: CAIIWTGLWLHL.

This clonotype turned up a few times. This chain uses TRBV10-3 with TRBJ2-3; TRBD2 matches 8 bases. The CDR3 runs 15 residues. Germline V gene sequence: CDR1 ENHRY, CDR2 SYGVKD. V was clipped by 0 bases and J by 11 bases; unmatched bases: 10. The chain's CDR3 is CAISESGPAGEVQYF. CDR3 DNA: TGTGCCATCAGTGAGTCTGGTCCAGCGGGGGAGGTGCAGTATTTT.

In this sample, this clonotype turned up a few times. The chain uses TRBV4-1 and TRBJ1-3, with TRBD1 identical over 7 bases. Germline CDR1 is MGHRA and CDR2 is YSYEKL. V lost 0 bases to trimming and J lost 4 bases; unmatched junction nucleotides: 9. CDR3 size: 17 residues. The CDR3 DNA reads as TGCGCCAGCAGCCAAGATATAGGGGGCTTCATCGGAAACACCATATATTTT. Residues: CASSQDIGGFIGNTIYF.

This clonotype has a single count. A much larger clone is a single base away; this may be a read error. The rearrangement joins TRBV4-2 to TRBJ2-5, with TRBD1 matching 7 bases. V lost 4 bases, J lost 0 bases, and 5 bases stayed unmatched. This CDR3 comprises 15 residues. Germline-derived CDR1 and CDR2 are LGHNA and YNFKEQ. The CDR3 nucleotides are TGTGCCAGCAGCCGGGGGACAGCTAACCAAGAGACCCAGTACTTC. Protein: CASSRGTANQETQYF.

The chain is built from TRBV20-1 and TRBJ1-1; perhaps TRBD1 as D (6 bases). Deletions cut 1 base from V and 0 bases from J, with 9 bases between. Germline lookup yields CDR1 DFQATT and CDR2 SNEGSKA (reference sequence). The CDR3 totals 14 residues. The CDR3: CSARGDTLNTEAFF. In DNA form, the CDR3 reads TGCAGTGCTAGAGGGGACACCCTGAACACTGAAGCTTTCTTT.

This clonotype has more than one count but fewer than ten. The CDR3 loop is CASSLRFDGSQHF. CDR3 coding DNA: TGTGCCAGCAGTTTAAGGTTTGATGGCTCCCAGCATTTT. This chain joins TRBV27 and TRBJ1-5; D call uncertain. CDR1 is MNHEY and CDR2 is SMNVEV in the germline V gene (reference sequence). Between the trimmed V and J ends, which lost 2 bases and 11 bases, there was a span of 13 bases. The CDR3 contains 13 residues.

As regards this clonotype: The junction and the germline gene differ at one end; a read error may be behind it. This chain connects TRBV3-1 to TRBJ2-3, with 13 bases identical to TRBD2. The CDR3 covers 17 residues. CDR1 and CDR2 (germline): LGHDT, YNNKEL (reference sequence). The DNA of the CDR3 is TGTGCCAGCAGCCAAAGGAGACTAGCGGGGGGCCCAGATGCGCAGTATTTT. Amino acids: CASSQRRLAGGPDAQYF.

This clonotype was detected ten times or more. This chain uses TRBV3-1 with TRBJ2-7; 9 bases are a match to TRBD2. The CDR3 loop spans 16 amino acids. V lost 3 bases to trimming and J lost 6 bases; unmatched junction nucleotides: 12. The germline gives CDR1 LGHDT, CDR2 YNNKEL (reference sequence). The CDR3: CASSQPKTSGPSEQYF. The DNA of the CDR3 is TGTGCCAGCAGCCAGCCAAAGACTAGCGGACCTTCCGAGCAGTACTTC.